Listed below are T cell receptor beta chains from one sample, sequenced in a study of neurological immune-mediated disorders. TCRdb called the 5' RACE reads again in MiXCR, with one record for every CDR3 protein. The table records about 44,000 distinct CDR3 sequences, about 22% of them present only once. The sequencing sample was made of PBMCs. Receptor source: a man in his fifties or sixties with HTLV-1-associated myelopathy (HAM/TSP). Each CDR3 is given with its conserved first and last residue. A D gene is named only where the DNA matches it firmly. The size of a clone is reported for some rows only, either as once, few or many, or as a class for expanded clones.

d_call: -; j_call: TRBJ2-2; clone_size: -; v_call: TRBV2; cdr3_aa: CATLPGTWELFF; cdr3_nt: TGTGCCACCCTACCCGGCACCTGGGAGCTGTTTTTT
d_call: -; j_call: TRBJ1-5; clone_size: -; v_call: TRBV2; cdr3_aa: CASHPVRSNQPQHF; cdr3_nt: TGTGCCAGCCACCCGGTGAGGAGCAATCAGCCCCAGCATTTT
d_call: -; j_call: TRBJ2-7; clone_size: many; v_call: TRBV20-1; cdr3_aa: CSASGLGFYEQYF; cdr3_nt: TGCAGTGCTAGTGGTTTAGGTTTCTACGAGCAGTACTTC
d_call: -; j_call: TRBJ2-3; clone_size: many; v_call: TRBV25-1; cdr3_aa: CASSSHSNLGQDTQYF; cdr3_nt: TGTGCCAGCAGTTCCCACTCAAACCTGGGGCAAGATACGCAGTATTTT
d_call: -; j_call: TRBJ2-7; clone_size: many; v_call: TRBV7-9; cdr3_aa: CASSLAGRVNEQYF; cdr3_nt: TGTGCCAGCAGCTTAGCTGGCAGGGTTAACGAGCAGTACTTC
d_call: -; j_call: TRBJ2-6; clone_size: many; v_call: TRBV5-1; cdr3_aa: CASTGPHSGANVLTF; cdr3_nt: TGCGCCAGCACGGGTCCCCACTCTGGGGCCAACGTCCTGACTTTC
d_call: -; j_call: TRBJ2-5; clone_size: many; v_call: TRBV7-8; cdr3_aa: CASRTAGQLFETQYF; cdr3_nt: TGTGCCAGCAGGACGGCAGGGCAGTTGTTTGAGACCCAGTACTTC
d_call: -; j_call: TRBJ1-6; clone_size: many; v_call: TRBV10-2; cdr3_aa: CASRDSNNSPLHF; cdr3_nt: TGCGCCAGCAGGGACAGCAATAATTCACCCCTCCACTTT
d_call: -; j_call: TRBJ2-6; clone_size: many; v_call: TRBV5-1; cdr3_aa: CASSLAGSSGANVLTF; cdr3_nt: TGCGCCAGCAGCTTGGCGGGAAGCTCTGGGGCCAACGTCCTGACTTTC
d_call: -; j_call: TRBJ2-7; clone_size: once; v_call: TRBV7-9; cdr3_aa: CASSFYICSARDQESGEQYF; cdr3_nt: -
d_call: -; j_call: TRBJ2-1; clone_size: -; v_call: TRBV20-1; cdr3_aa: CSAVRQAPVNVLFF; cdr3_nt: TGCAGTGCTGTCCGACAGGCCCCGGTGAATGTGCTGTTCTTC
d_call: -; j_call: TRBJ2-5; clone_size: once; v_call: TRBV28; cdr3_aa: CASRPPRVAKETQYF; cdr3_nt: TGTGCCAGCAGACCCCCCAGGGTCGCGAAAGAGACCCAGTACTTC
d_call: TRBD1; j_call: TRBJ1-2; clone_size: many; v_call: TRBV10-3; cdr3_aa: CAISEATVGQGAYGYTF; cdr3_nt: TGTGCCATCAGTGAGGCGACTGTGGGACAGGGCGCCTATGGCTACACCTTC
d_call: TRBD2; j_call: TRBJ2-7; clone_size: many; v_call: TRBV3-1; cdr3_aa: CASSLWTSGSSYEQYF; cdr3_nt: TGTGCCAGCAGCCTTTGGACTAGCGGGAGCTCCTACGAGCAGTACTTC
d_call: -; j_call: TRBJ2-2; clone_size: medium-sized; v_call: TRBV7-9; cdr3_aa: CASSRALALTGELFF; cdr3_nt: TGTGCCAGCAGCCGCGCGCTAGCGCTTACCGGGGAGCTGTTTTTT
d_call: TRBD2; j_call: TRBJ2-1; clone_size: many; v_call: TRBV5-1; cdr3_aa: CASSHSREGRNEQFF; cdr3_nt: TGCGCCAGCAGCCACTCGAGGGAGGGCCGGAATGAGCAGTTCTTC
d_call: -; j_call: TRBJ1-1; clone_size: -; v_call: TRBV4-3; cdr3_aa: CASSQDRNGAGGAFF; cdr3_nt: TGCGCCAGCAGCCAAGATCGGAACGGAGCCGGTGGGGCTTTCTTT
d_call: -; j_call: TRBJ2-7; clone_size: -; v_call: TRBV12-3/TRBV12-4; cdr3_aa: CASSPLSAYYEQYF; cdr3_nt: TGTGCCAGCAGCCCCTTGAGCGCCTACTATGAGCAGTACTTC
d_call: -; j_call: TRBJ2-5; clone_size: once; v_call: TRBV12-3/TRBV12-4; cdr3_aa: CASTESRETQYF; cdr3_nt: TGTGCCAGCACTGAAAGTCGGGAGACCCAGTACTTC
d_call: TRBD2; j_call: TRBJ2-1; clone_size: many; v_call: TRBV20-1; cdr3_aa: CSARIGTSGGGTNEQFF; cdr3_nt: TGCAGTGCTCGAATAGGGACTAGCGGGGGGGGTACAAATGAGCAGTTCTTC
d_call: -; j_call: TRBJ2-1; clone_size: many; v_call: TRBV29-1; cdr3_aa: CSVGWSYNEQFF; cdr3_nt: TGCAGCGTCGGGTGGAGCTACAATGAGCAGTTCTTC
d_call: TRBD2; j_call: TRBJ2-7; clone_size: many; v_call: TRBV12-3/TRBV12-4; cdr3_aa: CASSFSGKQYF; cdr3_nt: TGTGCCAGCAGTTTCAGCGGGAAGCAGTACTTC
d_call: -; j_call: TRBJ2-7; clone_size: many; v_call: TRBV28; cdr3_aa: CASSLEQTSYEQYF; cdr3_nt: TGTGCCAGCAGTTTAGAACAGACCTCCTACGAGCAGTACTTC